A single sample gave rise to the 11 T cell receptor beta chains below, sequenced in a study of OX40 agonist ivuxolimab in advanced cancers. TCRdb keeps only in-frame clones here, not all; method: immunoSEQ multiplex PCR. This sample has some 100,000 clones, with 70% to 90% found just once. The source material was CD4+ or CD8+ T cells sorted from blood, sampled in a trial of the OX40 agonist ivuxolimab. All receptors come from an adult with an advanced solid tumor such as melanoma, head and neck, liver or kidney cancer.

This clone was seen a single time. The rearrangement links TRBV9 to TRBJ2-1; weak D call: TRBD2 (5 bases). This CDR3 has 15 residues. Per germline, CDR1 SGDLS and CDR2 YYNGEE. Trimming stripped 0 bases from V and 5 bases from J, with 12 bases between. CDR3 coding DNA: TGTGCCAGCAGCGTAGAACTAGTTGCCGACAATGAGCAGTTCTTC. Its protein is CASSVELVADNEQFF.

This clone has just one count. The genes are TRBV4-3 and TRBJ2-1, with 10 bases lining up with TRBD2. The CDR3 totals 16 residues. Germline-derived CDR1 and CDR2 are LGHNA and YSLEER. Losses at the gene ends were 10 bases for V and 9 bases for J; bases not matched to a gene: 18. The CDR3 loop reads CATDFNQSGGAPEQFF. DNA of the CDR3: TGCGCCACAGACTTCAACCAGAGCGGGGGGGCACCTGAGCAGTTCTTC.

The CDR3 sequence is CSVEGPDSLDKLFF. The DNA of the CDR3 is TGCAGCGTTGAGGGTCCGGACTCATTAGACAAACTGTTTTTT. The chain uses TRBV29-1 and TRBJ1-4, with D uncertain. Trimming left V 3 bases short and J 11 bases short, with 19 bases between. CDR1 is SQVTM and CDR2 is ANQGSEA in the germline V gene. This CDR3 comprises 14 residues.

The chain links TRBV7-3 to TRBJ2-2; D remains unclear. CDR1 is SGHTA, CDR2 FQGTGA, per germline. V was pared by 7 bases and J by 1 base, with 10 bases between. The length of the CDR3 is 14 residues. In DNA, the CDR3 is TGTGCCAGCACCAGAAACAAGAACACCGGGGAGCTGTTTTTT. Translated: CASTRNKNTGELFF. Variable domain in full (rest from reference TRBV7-3 and TRBJ2-2): GAGVSQTPSNKVTEKGKYVELRCDPISGHTALYWYRQSLGQGPEFLIYFQGTGAADDSGLPNDRFFAVRPEGSVSTLKIQRTERGDSAVYLCASTRNKNTGELFFGEGSRLTVL.

V gene TRBV18 combines with J gene TRBJ2-7; either TRBD1 or TRBD2 may fit D (5 bases each). With 5 bases removed from V and 3 bases from J, the gap between germline ends came to 14 bases. Germline CDR1 is KGHSH and CDR2 is LQKENI. The CDR3 loop spans 14 amino acids. CDR3 loop: CASSGLGEIYEQYF. The CDR3 coding sequence is TGTGCCAGCTCAGGTTTAGGGGAGATCTACGAGCAGTACTTC.

This rearrangement joins TRBV2 to TRBJ2-1, with 8 bases matching TRBD2. The trim removed 3 bases at V and 7 bases at J, leaving 5 bases unmatched. CDR3 length: 14 amino acids. Per germline, CDR1 SNHLY and CDR2 FYNNEI. CDR3 DNA: TGTGCCAGCAGTGAGGGGGTAGCGGGAAATGAGCAGTTCTTC. Translation: CASSEGVAGNEQFF.

The V gene is TRBV27, the J gene TRBJ1-2; D gene unclear. This CDR3 region has 13 residues. In germline, CDR1 is MNHEY, CDR2 SMNVEV (reference sequence). The V and J ends lost 6 bases and 8 bases respectively, with 16 bases between them. CDR3 in DNA: TGTGCCAGCAGCCCTAGTCCTTTGAAGGGCTACACCTTC. Translating gives CASSPSPLKGYTF.

V is TRBV4-1 and J is TRBJ2-3; D is unclear. CDR1 is MGHRA, CDR2 YSYEKL, per germline. V lost 0 bases to trimming and J lost 7 bases, with 8 bases between them. This CDR3 is 13 amino acids long. The CDR3 loop reads CASSQDTINTQYF. Written as DNA, the CDR3 is TGCGCCAGCAGCCAAGATACTATAAATACGCAGTATTTT.

V gene TRBV2 combines with J gene TRBJ2-3; 11 nucleotides line up with TRBD1. Germline values: CDR1 SNHLY, CDR2 FYNNEI. The CDR3 spans 14 residues. Germline trimming cut 8 bases from V and 5 bases from J; bases unmatched to any gene: 6. CDR3 DNA sequence: TGTGCCAGCGGGGACAGGGGGGGTCGAGATACGCAGTATTTT. Translation gives CASGDRGGRDTQYF.

This chain connects TRBV11-2 to TRBJ1-3, with D possibly TRBD1 on 5 matching bases. V was cut by 3 bases and J by 4 bases, with 13 bases left in between. The V gene's germline CDR1 is SGHAT and CDR2 FQNNGV. The length of the CDR3 is 15 residues. The CDR3 region is CASSLGRAPGNTIYF. CDR3 in DNA: TGTGCCAGCAGCTTGGGCAGGGCTCCCGGAAACACCATATATTTT.

The gene calls are TRBV15 and TRBJ2-3; 8 bases line up with TRBD2. The CDR3 has 15 residues. Germline V lookup: CDR1 LNHNV, CDR2 YYDKDF (reference sequence). J gave up 4 bases and V 1 base, and 4 bases lay outside the gene matches. The CDR3 reads CATSRGVGGADTQYF. The DNA of the CDR3 is TGTGCCACCAGCAGAGGGGTCGGGGGGGCAGATACGCAGTATTTT.